This is a list of T cell receptor beta chains from one sample in a study of blood T cell repertoires in COVID-19. Clones were read by immunoSEQ multiplex PCR, and TCRdb kept only the in-frame ones, dropping some. The table includes about 530,000 clones, roughly nine tenths detected once. Input material: peripheral blood. Receptors originate from a woman aged 50 to 65 with COVID-19, enrolled during active disease. The CDR3 runs from the conserved cysteine through the conserved F or W. A D gene is named only where the DNA matches it firmly. Clone sizes are given selectively: once, few, many, or a class where the clone is expanded.

d_gene	abundance	v_gene	j_gene	CDR3aa	CDR3nt
TRBD2	.	TRBV11-2	TRBJ2-1	CASSLMPAGQPGNEQFF	TGTGCCAGCAGCTTAATGCCAGCGGGGCAACCTGGCAATGAGCAGTTCTTC
.	.	TRBV5-1	TRBJ1-6	CASSLFFSSYNSPLHF	TGCGCCAGCAGCTTGTTTTTTAGCTCCTATAATTCACCCCTCCACTTT
TRBD1	.	TRBV7-3	TRBJ2-2	CASSSGTGGFTGELFF	TGTGCCAGCAGCTCCGGGACAGGAGGGTTCACCGGGGAGCTGTTTTTT
TRBD1	once	TRBV2	TRBJ2-2	CASNAGQGATGELFF	TGTGCCAGCAACGCGGGACAGGGGGCGACCGGGGAGCTGTTTTTT
.	.	TRBV2	TRBJ2-3	CASSEPVTGDTQYF	TGTGCCAGCAGTGAGCCCGTTACGGGAGATACGCAGTATTTT
.	.	TRBV7-2	TRBJ1-1	CASSLGGAMNTEAFF	TGTGCCAGCAGCCTTGGGGGGGCAATGAACACTGAAGCTTTCTTT
.	.	TRBV5-1	TRBJ2-7	CASRGDILTYEQYF	TGCGCCAGCAGGGGGGACATTCTTACCTACGAGCAGTACTTC
TRBD2	.	TRBV9	TRBJ2-1	CASSVASRDYSTGQFF	TGTGCCAGCAGCGTAGCTTCCCGGGACTACTCTACGGGGCAGTTCTTC
TRBD1	.	TRBV19	TRBJ1-6	CASSSSGTGYDSPLHF	TGTGCCAGTAGTTCATCGGGGACAGGATACGATTCACCCCTCCACTTT
.	.	TRBV5-8	TRBJ2-1	CASSLTGTQQFF	TGTGCCAGCAGCTTAACCGGGACTCAGCAGTTCTTC
TRBD2	.	TRBV24-1	TRBJ2-3	CATSDRAGGLADTQYF	TGTGCCACCAGTGACCGAGCGGGGGGGCTTGCAGATACGCAGTATTTT
TRBD1	.	TRBV2	TRBJ1-4	CASRRPGQANEKLFF	TGTGCCAGCCGCCGTCCGGGACAGGCAAATGAAAAACTGTTTTTT
.	.	TRBV19	TRBJ1-1	CASSPGRQPLTEAFF	TGTGCCAGCTCCCCGGGAAGGCAGCCCCTCACTGAAGCTTTCTTT
.	.	TRBV5-5	TRBJ2-3	CASSYDYRTDTQYF	TGTGCCAGCAGCTACGACTACCGCACAGATACGCAGTATTTT
TRBD1	.	TRBV19	TRBJ1-2	CASSRQGAGYGYTF	TGTGCCAGTAGCCGACAGGGGGCGGGTTATGGCTACACCTTC
TRBD1	.	TRBV7-9	TRBJ2-7	CASSFGTGVNEQYF	TGTGCCAGCAGCTTTGGGACAGGGGTCAACGAGCAGTACTTC
TRBD1	.	TRBV6-5	TRBJ1-2	CASSMGQGYGYTF	TGTGCCAGCAGTATGGGACAGGGATATGGCTACACCTTC
.	many	TRBV20-1	TRBJ1-2	CSASAGNYGYTF	TGCAGTGCTAGTGCAGGGAACTATGGCTACACCTTC
TRBD1	.	TRBV28	TRBJ1-6	CASSFPRGLDNSPLHF	TGTGCCAGCAGTTTCCCCAGGGGGCTAGATAATTCACCCCTCCACTTT
.	.	TRBV29-1	TRBJ1-1	CSVEISVNTEAFF	TGCAGCGTTGAGATCTCAGTGAACACTGAAGCTTTCTTT
.	.	TRBV25-1	TRBJ2-7	CASSERSNHEQYF	TGTGCCAGCAGTGAGAGGTCGAACCACGAGCAGTACTTC
TRBD2	.	TRBV28	TRBJ2-7	CASSLAGLFSYEQYF	TGTGCCAGCAGTCTAGCGGGGCTCTTCTCCTACGAGCAGTACTTC
.	.	TRBV4-2	TRBJ2-7	CASSQDVAEAYEQYF	TGTGCCAGCAGCCAAGACGTGGCCGAAGCCTACGAGCAGTACTTC
.	.	TRBV6-2/TRBV6-3	TRBJ1-2	CASSSRRGIYGYTF	TGTGCCAGCAGTTCCCGCCGGGGGATCTATGGCTACACCTTC
TRBD1	.	TRBV5-1	TRBJ1-2	CASSFADRANYGYTF	TGCGCCAGCAGCTTCGCGGACAGGGCTAACTATGGCTACACCTTC
.	.	TRBV11-2	TRBJ2-1	CASSRTELSYNEQFF	TGTGCCAGCAGCAGGACAGAACTATCCTACAATGAGCAGTTCTTC
.	.	TRBV7-7	TRBJ2-6	CASSSRVSGANVLTF	TGTGCCAGCAGCAGCAGGGTGTCTGGGGCCAACGTCCTGACTTTC